This TCR beta chain derives from a study of regulatory T cells in long-lasting Graves disease. Study-level results: Persistent Graves' disease cases displayed lower TCR diversity than newly diagnosed ones. Public clonotype sharing was higher in persistent than newly diagnosed patients.

Comment on this clonotype: Its target is unknown.

Time point specified: persistent/refractory GD, antithyroid drugs over 5 years with positive TRAb. There was RNA extracted from PBMCs, and the TCR library was made from it. EDTA tubes were used for drawing 8 to 9 milliliters of peripheral blood. Libraries of TCR beta came from iRepertoire HTBI primers plus Arm-PCR of CDR3 regions. TCRdb reanalysed the multiplex PCR reads using MiXCR and keeps one entry per CDR3 protein. The sample shows roughly 450,000 distinct CDR3 sequences, less than 25% of them seen only once. This clonotype was sampled from a female donor with Graves disease. Source: peripheral blood mononuclear cells (PBMCs), taken when the disease was refractory, from a patient treated with antithyroid drugs.

CDR3 bases: TGTGCCAGCAGTTCCCCGAGCAGCCAGGGCACCGGGGAGCTGTTTTTT. This codes for CASSSPSSQGTGELFF. The J gene is TRBJ2-2, the V gene TRBV6-5, with TRBD1 as a possible D gene (5 bases). CDR3 length: 16 amino acids. Germline CDR1 reads MNHEY; CDR2 reads SVGAGI. The V and J ends lost 4 bases and 4 bases respectively, with 16 bases between them.